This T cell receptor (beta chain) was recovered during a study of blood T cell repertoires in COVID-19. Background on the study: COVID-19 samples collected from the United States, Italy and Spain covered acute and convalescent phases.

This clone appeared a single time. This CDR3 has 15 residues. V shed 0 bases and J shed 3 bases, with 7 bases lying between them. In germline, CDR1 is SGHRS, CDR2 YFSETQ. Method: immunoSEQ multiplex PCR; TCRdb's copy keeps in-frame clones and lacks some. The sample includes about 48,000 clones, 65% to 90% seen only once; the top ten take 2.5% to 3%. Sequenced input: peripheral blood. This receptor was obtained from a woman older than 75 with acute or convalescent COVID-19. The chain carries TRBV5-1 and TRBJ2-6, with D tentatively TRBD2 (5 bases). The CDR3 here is CASSLGGRGANVLTF. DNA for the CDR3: TGCGCCAGCAGCTTGGGAGGGCGTGGGGCCAACGTCCTGACTTTC.